This T cell receptor (beta chain) came from a study of blood T cell repertoires in COVID-19. Study-level background: Samples representing acute and convalescent COVID-19 were sourced from the United States, Italy and Spain. From T cells, B-cell-depleted T cells, or PBMCs came the material, which was cDNA or gDNA.

V was trimmed by 2 bases and J by 3 bases, leaving 6 bases between them. From germline, CDR1 is SGHKS and CDR2 YYEKEE (reference sequence). The CDR3 totals 12 residues. How the authors handled the data: Reference gene primer amplification in the assay estimated nucleated cell counts. This table comes from immunoSEQ multiplex PCR, and its TCRdb copy is limited to in-frame clones, with some not included. V and J calls and clone size follow that table, whereas D and trimming were derived from the DNA. The table has about 150,000 clones, roughly 76% seen once. The origin of this receptor is a human donor with acute or convalescent COVID-19. The donor label of this sample is uncertain. The chain links TRBV5-5 to TRBJ2-7; D is perhaps TRBD2 (5 bases). The sequenced sample consisted of peripheral blood. Here the CDR3 DNA reads TGTGCCAGCAGCTTAGACTACTACGAGCAGTACTTC. Translated, it gives CASSLDYYEQYF.